The clone carrying this T cell receptor beta chain was found a few times. Its antigen is not known. Duration under 3 months, a NOSPECS grade of at least 4, and a Clinical Activity Score of at least 3 characterized the ophthalmopathy patients. Each 10 ml fresh peripheral blood draw supplied the PBMCs. The germline CDR1 and CDR2 sequences are SGHTA and FQGNSA. The CDR3 consists of 14 residues. Trimming stripped 5 bases from V and 4 bases from J, with 14 bases between. The data derive from a study of T cells in Graves' hyperthyroidism and ophthalmopathy. Study at large: Peripheral blood was drawn at first diagnosis, prior to all treatment. Notes on the study in general: Model-based prediction identified ophthalmopathy a median about 6.8 months prior to its onset.

The source material, RNA transcripts, was used to amplify TCR beta CDR3 regions. Researchers ran a first-round RT-PCR on the TCR CDR3 using the HTBI primer set. TCRdb reanalysed the multiplex PCR reads using MiXCR and keeps one entry per CDR3 protein. Here the sample spans hundreds of thousands of distinct CDR3 sequences, nearly 15% being singletons. The sample taken for sequencing was blood. The receptor's source is an older woman with Graves' ophthalmopathy. V is TRBV7-2 and J is TRBJ1-2, with D perhaps matching TRBD1 (6 bases). This chain's CDR3 is CASSPTGGPYGYTF. CDR3 DNA: TGTGCCAGCAGCCCGACGGGGGGGCCCTATGGCTACACCTTC. Based on the CDR3 plus reference TRBV7-2 and TRBJ1-2, the full variable domain is GAGVSQSPSNKVTEKGKDVELRCDPISGHTALYWYRQSLGQGLEFLIYFQGNSAPDKSGLPSDRFSAERTGGSVSTLTIQRTQQEDSAVYLCASSPTGGPYGYTFGSGTRLTVV.